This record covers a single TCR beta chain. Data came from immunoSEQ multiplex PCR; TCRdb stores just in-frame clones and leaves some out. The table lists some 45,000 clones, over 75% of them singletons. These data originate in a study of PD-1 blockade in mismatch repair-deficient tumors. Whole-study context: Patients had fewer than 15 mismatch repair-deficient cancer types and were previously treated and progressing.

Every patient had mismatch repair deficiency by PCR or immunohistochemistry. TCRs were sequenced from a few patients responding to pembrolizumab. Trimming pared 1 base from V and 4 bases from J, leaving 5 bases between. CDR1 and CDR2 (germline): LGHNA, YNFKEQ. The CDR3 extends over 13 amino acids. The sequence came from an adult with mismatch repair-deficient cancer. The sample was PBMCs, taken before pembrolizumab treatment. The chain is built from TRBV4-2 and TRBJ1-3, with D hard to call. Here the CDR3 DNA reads TGTGCCAGCAGCCAAGCCCTCGGAAACACCATATATTTT. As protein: CASSQALGNTIYF.